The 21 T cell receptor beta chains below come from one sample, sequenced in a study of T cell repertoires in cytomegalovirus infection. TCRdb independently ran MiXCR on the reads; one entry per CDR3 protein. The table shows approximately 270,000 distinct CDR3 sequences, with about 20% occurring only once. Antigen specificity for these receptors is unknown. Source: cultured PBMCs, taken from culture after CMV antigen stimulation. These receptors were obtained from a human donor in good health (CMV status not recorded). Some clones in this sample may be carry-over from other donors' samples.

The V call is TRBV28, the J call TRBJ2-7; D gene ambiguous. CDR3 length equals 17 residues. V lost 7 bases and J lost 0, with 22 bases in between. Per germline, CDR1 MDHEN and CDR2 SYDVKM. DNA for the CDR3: TGTGCCAGCAATACAAGGAACGGACCCGATCCCTCCTACGAGCAGTACGTC. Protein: CASNTRNGPDPSYEQYV.

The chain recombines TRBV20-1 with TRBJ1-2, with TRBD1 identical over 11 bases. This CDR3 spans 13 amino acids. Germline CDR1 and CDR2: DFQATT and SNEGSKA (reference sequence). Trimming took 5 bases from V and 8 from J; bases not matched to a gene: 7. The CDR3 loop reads CSAPDRGLSGYTF. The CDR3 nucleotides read TGCAGTGCTCCGGACAGGGGGCTTTCCGGCTACACCTTC.

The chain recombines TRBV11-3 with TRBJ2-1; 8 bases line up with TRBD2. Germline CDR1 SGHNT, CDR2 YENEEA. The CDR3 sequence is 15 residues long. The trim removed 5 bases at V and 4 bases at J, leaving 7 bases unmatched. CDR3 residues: CASSVGTRGYNEQFF. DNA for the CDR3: TGTGCCAGCAGCGTCGGGACTAGGGGTTACAATGAGCAGTTCTTC.

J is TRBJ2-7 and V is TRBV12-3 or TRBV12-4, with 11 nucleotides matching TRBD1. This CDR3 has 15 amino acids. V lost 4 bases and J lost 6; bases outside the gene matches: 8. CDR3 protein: CASSSRTGGMVEQYF. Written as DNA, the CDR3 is TGTGCCAGCAGTTCCCGGACAGGGGGCATGGTCGAGCAGTACTTC.

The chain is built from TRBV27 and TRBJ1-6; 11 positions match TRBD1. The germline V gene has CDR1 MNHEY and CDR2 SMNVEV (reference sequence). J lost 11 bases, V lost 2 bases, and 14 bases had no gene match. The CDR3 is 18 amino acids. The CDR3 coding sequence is TGTGCCAGCAGTTTAAGGACAGGGGGCGAAGGGTTCCGGCCACCCCTCCACTTT. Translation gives CASSLRTGGEGFRPPLHF.

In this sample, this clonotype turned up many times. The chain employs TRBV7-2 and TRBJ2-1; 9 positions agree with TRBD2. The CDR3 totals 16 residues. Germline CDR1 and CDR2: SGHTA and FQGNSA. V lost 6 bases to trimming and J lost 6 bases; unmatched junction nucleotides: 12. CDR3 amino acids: CASRVAGARVSNEQFF. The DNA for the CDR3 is TGTGCCAGCAGAGTAGCGGGAGCACGAGTCTCCAATGAGCAGTTCTTC.

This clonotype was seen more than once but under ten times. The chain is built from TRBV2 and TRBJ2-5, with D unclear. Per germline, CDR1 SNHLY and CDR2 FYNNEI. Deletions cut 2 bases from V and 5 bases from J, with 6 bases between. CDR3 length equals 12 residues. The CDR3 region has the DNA TGTGCCAGCAGTGAAACCAGGGAGACCCAGTACTTC. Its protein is CASSETRETQYF.

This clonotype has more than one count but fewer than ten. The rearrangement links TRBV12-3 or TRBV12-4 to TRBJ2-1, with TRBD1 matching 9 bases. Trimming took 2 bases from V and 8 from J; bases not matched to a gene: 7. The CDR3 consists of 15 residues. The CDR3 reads CASSLMGQGIDEQFF. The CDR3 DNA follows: TGTGCCAGCAGTTTAATGGGACAGGGTATCGATGAGCAGTTCTTC.

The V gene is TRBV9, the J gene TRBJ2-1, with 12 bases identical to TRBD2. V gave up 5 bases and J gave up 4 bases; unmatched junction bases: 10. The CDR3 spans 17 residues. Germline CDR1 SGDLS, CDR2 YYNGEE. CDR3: CASSYTPGLAGYNEQFF. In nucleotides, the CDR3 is TGTGCCAGCAGTTACACGCCGGGACTAGCGGGTTACAATGAGCAGTTCTTC. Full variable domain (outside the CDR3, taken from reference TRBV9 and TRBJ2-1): DSGVTQTPKHLITATGQRVTLRCSPRSGDLSVYWYQQSLDQGLQFLIQYYNGEERAKGNILERFSAQQFPDLHSELNLSSLELGDSALYFCASSYTPGLAGYNEQFFGPGTRLTVL.

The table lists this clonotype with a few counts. This CDR3 reads CASSYSIGTDYGYTF. The CDR3 coding sequence is TGTGCCAGCAGTTACTCGATCGGGACGGACTATGGCTACACCTTC. This chain links TRBV6-6 with TRBJ1-2; a possible D gene is TRBD1 (5 bases). The length of the CDR3 is 15 residues. The V end was cut by 0 bases, the J end by 3 bases, with 11 bases between. The germline V gene encodes CDR1 MNHNY and CDR2 SVGAGI (reference sequence).

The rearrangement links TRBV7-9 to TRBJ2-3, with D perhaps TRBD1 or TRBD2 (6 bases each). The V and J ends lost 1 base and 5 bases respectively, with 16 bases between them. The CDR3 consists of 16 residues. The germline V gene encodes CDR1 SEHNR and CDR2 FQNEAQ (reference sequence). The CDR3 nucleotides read TGTGCCAGCAGCTTAGTGTCCGGGGGCTCTAAAGATACGCAGTATTTT. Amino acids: CASSLVSGGSKDTQYF. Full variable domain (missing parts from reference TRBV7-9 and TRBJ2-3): DTGVSQNPRHKITKRGQNVTFRCDPISEHNRLYWYRQTLGQGPEFLTYFQNEAQLEKSRLLSDRFSAERPKGSFSTLEIQRTEQGDSAMYLCASSLVSGGSKDTQYFGPGTRLTVL.

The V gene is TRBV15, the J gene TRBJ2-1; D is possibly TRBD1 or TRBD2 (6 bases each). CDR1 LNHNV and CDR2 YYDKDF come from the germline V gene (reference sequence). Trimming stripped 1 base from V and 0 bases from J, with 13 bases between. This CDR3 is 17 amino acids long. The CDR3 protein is CATSRVRGGSSYNEQFF. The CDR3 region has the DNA TGTGCCACCAGCAGAGTGAGAGGGGGGAGCTCCTACAATGAGCAGTTCTTC.

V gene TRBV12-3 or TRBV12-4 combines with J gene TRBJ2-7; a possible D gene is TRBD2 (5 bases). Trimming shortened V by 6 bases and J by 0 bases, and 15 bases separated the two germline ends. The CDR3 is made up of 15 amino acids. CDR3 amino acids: CASRFPFRGSYEQYV. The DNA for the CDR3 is TGTGCCAGCAGATTCCCCTTTCGGGGCTCCTACGAGCAGTACGTC.

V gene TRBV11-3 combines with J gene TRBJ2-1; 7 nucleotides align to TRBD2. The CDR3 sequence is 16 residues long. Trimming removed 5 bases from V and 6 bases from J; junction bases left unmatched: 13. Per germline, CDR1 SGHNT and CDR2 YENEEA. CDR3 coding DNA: TGTGCCAGCAGCCCCTATCGGACTAGGAGAGGCAATGAGCAGTTCTTC. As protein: CASSPYRTRRGNEQFF.

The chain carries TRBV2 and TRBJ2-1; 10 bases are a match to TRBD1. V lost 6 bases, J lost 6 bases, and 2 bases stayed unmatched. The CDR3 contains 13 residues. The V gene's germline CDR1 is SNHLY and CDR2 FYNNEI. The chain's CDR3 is CASSGDRGNEQFF. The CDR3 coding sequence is TGTGCCAGCAGCGGGGACAGGGGCAATGAGCAGTTCTTC.

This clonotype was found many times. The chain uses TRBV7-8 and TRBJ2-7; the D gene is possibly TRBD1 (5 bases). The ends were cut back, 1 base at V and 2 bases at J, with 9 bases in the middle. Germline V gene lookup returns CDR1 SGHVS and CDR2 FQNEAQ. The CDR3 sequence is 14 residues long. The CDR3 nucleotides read TGTGCCAGCAGCTTAGTCCCAGGGACCTACGAGCAGTACTTC. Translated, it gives CASSLVPGTYEQYF.

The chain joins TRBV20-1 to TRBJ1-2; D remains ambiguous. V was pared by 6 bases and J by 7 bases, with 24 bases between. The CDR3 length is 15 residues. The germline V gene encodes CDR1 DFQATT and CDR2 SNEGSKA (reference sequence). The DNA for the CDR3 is TGCAGTGCCCCAGACGGAGCCTTAATCCGACGTGGCTACACCTTC. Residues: CSAPDGALIRRGYTF.

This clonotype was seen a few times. CDR3 bases: TGTGCCAGCAGCCAAGATGCTAGCGGCCTACACAATACGCAGTATTTT. This sequence encodes CASSQDASGLHNTQYF. V is TRBV4-2 and J is TRBJ2-3; the match to TRBD2 covers 7 bases. The V gene end was trimmed by 0 bases and the J gene end by 7 bases; junction bases not matched to a gene: 10. CDR3 length: 16 amino acids. From germline, CDR1 is LGHNA and CDR2 YNFKEQ.

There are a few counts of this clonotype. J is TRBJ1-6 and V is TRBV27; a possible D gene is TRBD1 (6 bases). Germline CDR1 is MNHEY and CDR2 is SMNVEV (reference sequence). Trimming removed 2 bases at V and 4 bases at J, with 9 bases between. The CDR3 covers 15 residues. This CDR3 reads CASSLQGNYNSPLHF. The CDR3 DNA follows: TGTGCCAGCAGTTTACAGGGGAATTATAATTCACCCCTCCACTTT.

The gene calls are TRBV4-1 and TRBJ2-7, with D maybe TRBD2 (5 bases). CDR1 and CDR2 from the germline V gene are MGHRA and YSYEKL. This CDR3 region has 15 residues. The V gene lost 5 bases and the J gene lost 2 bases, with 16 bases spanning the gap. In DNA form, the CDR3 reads TGCGCCAGCAGCTGGGTCGAGGGTGAGACCTACGAGCAGTACTTC. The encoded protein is CASSWVEGETYEQYF.

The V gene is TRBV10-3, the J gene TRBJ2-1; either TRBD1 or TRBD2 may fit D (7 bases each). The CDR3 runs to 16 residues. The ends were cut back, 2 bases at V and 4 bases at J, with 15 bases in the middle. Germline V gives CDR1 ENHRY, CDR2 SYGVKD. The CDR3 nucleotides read TGTGCCATCAGTGAGCGGGCAGGGGGGGGGTACAATGAGCAGTTCTTC. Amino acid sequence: CAISERAGGGYNEQFF.